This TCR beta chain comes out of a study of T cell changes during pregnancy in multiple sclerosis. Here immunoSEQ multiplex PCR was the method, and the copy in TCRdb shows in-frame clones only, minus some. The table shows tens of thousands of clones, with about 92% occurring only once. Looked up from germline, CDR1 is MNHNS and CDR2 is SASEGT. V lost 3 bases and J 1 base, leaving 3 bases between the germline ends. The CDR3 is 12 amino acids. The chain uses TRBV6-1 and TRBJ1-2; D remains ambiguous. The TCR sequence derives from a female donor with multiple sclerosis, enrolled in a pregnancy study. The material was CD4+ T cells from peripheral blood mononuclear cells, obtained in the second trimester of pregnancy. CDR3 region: CASSDSNYGYTF. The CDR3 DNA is TGTGCCAGCAGTGACAGTAACTATGGCTACACCTTC.